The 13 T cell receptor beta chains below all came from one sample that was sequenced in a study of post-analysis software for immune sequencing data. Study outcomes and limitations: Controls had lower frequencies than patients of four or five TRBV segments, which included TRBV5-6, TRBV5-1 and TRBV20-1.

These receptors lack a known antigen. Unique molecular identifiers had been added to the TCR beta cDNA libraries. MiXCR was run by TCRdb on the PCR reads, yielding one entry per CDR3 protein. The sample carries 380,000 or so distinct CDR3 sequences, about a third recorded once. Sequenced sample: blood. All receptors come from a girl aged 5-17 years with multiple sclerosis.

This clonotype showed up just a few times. The CDR3 loop reads CASSRGAVTGELFF. The CDR3 nucleotides read TGTGCCAGCAGTAGGGGGGCCGTCACCGGGGAGCTGTTTTTT. The chain is built from TRBV7-3 and TRBJ2-2; D tentatively fits TRBD1 or TRBD2 (6 bases each). The CDR3 has 14 amino acids. With 6 bases removed from V and 4 bases from J, the gap between germline ends came to 12 bases. The germline gives CDR1 SGHTA, CDR2 FQGTGA.

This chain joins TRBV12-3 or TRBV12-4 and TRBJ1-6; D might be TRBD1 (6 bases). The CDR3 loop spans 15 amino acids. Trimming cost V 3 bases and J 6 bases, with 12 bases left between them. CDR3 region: CASSFSRGSNSPLHF. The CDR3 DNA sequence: TGTGCCAGCAGTTTCAGTAGGGGGAGTAATTCACCCCTCCACTTT.

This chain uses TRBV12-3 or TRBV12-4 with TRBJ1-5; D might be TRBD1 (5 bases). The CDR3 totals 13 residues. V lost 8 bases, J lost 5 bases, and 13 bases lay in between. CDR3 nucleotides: TGTGCCAGCTCCGGACATATCGATCAGCCCCAGCATTTT. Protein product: CASSGHIDQPQHF.

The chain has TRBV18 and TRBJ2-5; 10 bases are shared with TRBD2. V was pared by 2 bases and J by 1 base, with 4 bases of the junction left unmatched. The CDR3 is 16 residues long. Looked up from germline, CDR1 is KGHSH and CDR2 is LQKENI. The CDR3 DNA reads TGTGCCAGCTCACCAGTTAGCGGGGGGTCCCAAGAGACCCAGTACTTC. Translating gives CASSPVSGGSQETQYF.

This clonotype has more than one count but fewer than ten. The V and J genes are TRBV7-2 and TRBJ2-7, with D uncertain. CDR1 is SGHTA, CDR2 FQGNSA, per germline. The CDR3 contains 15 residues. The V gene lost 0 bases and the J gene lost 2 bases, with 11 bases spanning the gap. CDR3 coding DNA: TGTGCCAGCAGCTTAGCGGCCATGTCCACCTACGAGCAGTACTTC. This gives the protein CASSLAAMSTYEQYF.

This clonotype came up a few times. Written as DNA, the CDR3 is TGTGCCAGCAGGGGGGACAGCCTCTATGGCTACACCTTC. This encodes CASRGDSLYGYTF. V gene TRBV6-5 combines with J gene TRBJ1-2; 7 positions agree with TRBD1. The germline CDR1 and CDR2 sequences are MNHEY and SVGAGI. There are 13 residues in the CDR3. The V and J ends lost 6 bases and 4 bases, in that order; junction bases with no gene match: 5.

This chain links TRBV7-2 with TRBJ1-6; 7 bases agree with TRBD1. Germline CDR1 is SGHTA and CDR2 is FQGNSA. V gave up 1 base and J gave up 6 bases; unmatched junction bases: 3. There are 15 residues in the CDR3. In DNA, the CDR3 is TGTGCCAGCAGCTTAGAAGGGACAGCTAATTCACCCCTCCACTTT. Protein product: CASSLEGTANSPLHF.

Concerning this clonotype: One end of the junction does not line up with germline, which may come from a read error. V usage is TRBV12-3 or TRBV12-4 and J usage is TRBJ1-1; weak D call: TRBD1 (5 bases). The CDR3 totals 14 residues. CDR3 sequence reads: CVSSPPFRVGEAFF. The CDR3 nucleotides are TGTGTCAGCAGCCCCCCCTTCAGGGTCGGCGAAGCTTTCTTT.

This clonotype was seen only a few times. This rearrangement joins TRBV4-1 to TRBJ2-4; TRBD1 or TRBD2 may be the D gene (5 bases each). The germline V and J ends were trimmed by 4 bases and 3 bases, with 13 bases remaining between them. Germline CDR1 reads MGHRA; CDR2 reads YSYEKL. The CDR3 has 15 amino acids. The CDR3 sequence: CASSPNNGGKNIQYF. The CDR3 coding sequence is TGCGCCAGCAGCCCGAACAATGGGGGCAAAAACATTCAGTACTTC.

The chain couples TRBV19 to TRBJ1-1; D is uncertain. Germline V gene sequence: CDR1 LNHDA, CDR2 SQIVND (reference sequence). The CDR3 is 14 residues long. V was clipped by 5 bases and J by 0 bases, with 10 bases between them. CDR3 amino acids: CASSPAGLNTEAFF. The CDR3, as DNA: TGTGCCAGTAGTCCGGCAGGCCTGAACACTGAAGCTTTCTTT.

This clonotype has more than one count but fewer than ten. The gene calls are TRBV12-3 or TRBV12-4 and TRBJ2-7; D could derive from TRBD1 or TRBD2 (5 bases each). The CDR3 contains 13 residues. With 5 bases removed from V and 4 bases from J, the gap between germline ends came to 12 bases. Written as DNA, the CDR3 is TGTGCCAGCAGTCCCGGGGCACGGTACGAGCAGTACTTC. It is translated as CASSPGARYEQYF.

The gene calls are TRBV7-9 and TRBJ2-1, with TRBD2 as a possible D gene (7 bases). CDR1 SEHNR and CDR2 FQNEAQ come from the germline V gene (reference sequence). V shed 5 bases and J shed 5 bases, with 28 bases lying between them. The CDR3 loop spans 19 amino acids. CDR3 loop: CASSLNLRGGPPLHNEQFF. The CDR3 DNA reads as TGTGCCAGCAGCCTTAACTTAAGGGGGGGACCCCCCTTGCACAATGAGCAGTTCTTC.

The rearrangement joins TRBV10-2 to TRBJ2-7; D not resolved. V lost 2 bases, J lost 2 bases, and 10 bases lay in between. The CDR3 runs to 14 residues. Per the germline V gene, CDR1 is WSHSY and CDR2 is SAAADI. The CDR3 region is CASSEALHPYEQYF. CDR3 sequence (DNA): TGCGCCAGCAGTGAGGCCTTACATCCCTACGAGCAGTACTTC.